The clone carrying this T cell receptor (beta chain) has a count of ten or more. Its target is not known. This specimen comes from a study of identical twins. General study points: Twin-shared out-of-frame alpha sequences were enriched for low generation probability.

V gave up 8 bases and J gave up 2 bases, with 10 bases separating them. CDR3 length: 12 residues. The V gene's germline CDR1 is LNHNV and CDR2 YYDKDF (reference sequence). Template switching added a universal primer binding site, and final cDNA carried unique molecular identifiers. MiXCR, applied by TCRdb to the 5' RACE reads, yields one record per CDR3 protein. The table includes 450,000 or so distinct CDR3 sequences, 12% to 15% detected once. The sample was also reused in another study, on yellow fever vaccine responses in identical twins.

What was sequenced was CD4+ T cells sorted from blood. The clonotype originates from a woman aged 18-29 years in good health. This rearrangement joins TRBV15 to TRBJ2-7; either TRBD1 or TRBD2 may fit D (5 bases each). Here the CDR3 DNA reads TGTGCCACCCGGGACCAGACCTACGAGCAGTACTTC. It specifies CATRDQTYEQYF. The variable domain in full, completed from reference TRBV15 and TRBJ2-7, reads DAMVIQNPRYQVTQFGKPVTLSCSQTLNHNVMYWYQQKSSQAPKLLFHYYDKDFNNEADTPDNFQSRRPNTSFCFLDIRSPGLGDTAMYLCATRDQTYEQYFGPGTRLTVT.